Below are 26 T cell receptor beta chains sequenced from a single sample in a study of Tregs in tolerant kidney transplant recipients. The repertoire was sequenced with immunoSEQ multiplex PCR; TCRdb's copy has only in-frame clones and lacks some. The repertoire consists of about 78,000 clones, with around 93% occurring once and the leading ten covering 0.34%. The sequences come from Tregs from blood, collected before the transplant. These receptor sequences come from a human donor who received a combined kidney and bone marrow transplant.

Only a few counts were recorded for this clone. The chain has TRBV6-1 and TRBJ1-3; D may be TRBD1 (5 bases). V lost 2 bases to trimming and J lost 0 bases, with 11 bases between them. In germline, CDR1 is MNHNS, CDR2 SASEGT. This CDR3 comprises 16 residues. The CDR3 DNA is TGTGCCAGCAGTGAAACAAGGGGCCCCTCTGGAAACACCATATATTTT. It translates to CASSETRGPSGNTIYF.

The rearrangement joins TRBV7-8 to TRBJ1-2, with 8 bases matching TRBD1. The CDR3 covers 15 residues. V gave up 5 bases and J gave up 2 bases; unmatched junction bases: 7. Germline loops: CDR1 SGHVS, CDR2 FQNEAQ. CDR3 region: CASSRGQGGNYGYTF. CDR3 sequence (DNA): TGTGCCAGCAGCCGCGGACAGGGAGGGAACTATGGCTACACCTTC.

The chain combines TRBV2 with TRBJ1-4; D unresolved. Germline loops: CDR1 SNHLY, CDR2 FYNNEI. The CDR3 sequence is 14 residues long. V lost 2 bases to trimming and J lost 5 bases, with 9 bases between them. CDR3 nucleotides: TGTGCCAGCAGTGAACCCCCCCTAAATGAAAAACTGTTTTTT. It specifies CASSEPPLNEKLFF.

V gene TRBV28 combines with J gene TRBJ2-3; tentatively, D is TRBD2 (7 bases). The CDR3 sequence is 13 residues long. Germline CDR1 MDHEN, CDR2 SYDVKM. The ends were cut back, 2 bases at V and 7 bases at J, with 10 bases in the middle. Here the CDR3 reads CASSLRGAYTQYF. The CDR3 region has the DNA TGTGCCAGCAGTTTACGGGGGGCGTATACGCAGTATTTT.

CDR3 coding DNA: TGTGCCAGCAGTAGGGGGGGAGCGAACACCGGGGAGCTGTTTTTT. As protein: CASSRGGANTGELFF. The genes are TRBV2 and TRBJ2-2, with D tentatively TRBD2 (7 bases). V shed 5 bases and J shed 0 bases, with 10 bases lying between them. Germline V gene lookup returns CDR1 SNHLY and CDR2 FYNNEI. The CDR3 covers 15 residues.

The chain couples TRBV4-2 to TRBJ1-2, with D perhaps matching TRBD1 (6 bases). Germline loops: CDR1 LGHNA, CDR2 YNFKEQ. V was cut by 0 bases and J by 4 bases, with 9 bases left in between. The CDR3 extends over 14 amino acids. The CDR3 region has the DNA TGTGCCAGCAGCCAAGATACAGGGACCTATGGCTACACCTTC. It translates to CASSQDTGTYGYTF.

The sample holds a few counts of this clone. The J gene is TRBJ2-1, the V gene TRBV28, with 13 bases fitting TRBD2. Germline V lookup: CDR1 MDHEN, CDR2 SYDVKM. J was trimmed by 4 bases and V by 8 bases; bases with no gene match: 8. This CDR3 is 16 amino acids long. The CDR3 coding sequence is TGTGCCAGCCGACTAGCGGGAGGAGTCAGGTACAATGAGCAGTTCTTC. Protein sequence: CASRLAGGVRYNEQFF.

V gene TRBV7-3 combines with J gene TRBJ2-7, with D possibly being TRBD1 or TRBD2 (5 bases each). CDR1 is SGHTA and CDR2 is FQGTGA in the germline V gene. Trimming removed 4 bases from V and 2 bases from J, with 9 bases in between. The CDR3 spans 13 residues. The CDR3 region has the DNA TGTGCCAGCAGCTCGGGACCTACCTACGAGCAGTACTTC. Translating it yields CASSSGPTYEQYF. Using reference TRBV7-3 and TRBJ2-7 for the parts outside the CDR3, the full variable domain is GAGVSQTPSNKVTEKGKYVELRCDPISGHTALYWYRQSLGQGPEFLIYFQGTGAADDSGLPNDRFFAVRPEGSVSTLKIQRTERGDSAVYLCASSSGPTYEQYFGPGTRLTVT.

V usage is TRBV2 and J usage is TRBJ2-1; 9 nucleotides align to TRBD2. Germline V gene data show CDR1 as SNHLY and CDR2 as FYNNEI. J lost 3 bases, V lost 7 bases, and 4 bases had no gene match. The CDR3 runs 14 residues. The CDR3 sequence is CASNLAGLYNEQFF. The DNA of the CDR3 is TGTGCCAGCAATCTAGCGGGACTCTACAATGAGCAGTTCTTC.

This sequence joins TRBV27 and TRBJ1-4; 8 bases are shared with TRBD1. In germline, CDR1 is MNHEY, CDR2 SMNVEV (reference sequence). There are 16 residues in the CDR3. V lost 5 bases, J lost 4 bases, and 9 bases stayed unmatched. CDR3 coding DNA: TGTGCCAGCAGTCCACAGGGGGGCGGGAGTAATGAAAAACTGTTTTTT. Protein product: CASSPQGGGSNEKLFF.

This chain connects TRBV11-2 to TRBJ1-2; maybe TRBD1 (5 bases). The CDR3 sequence is 14 residues long. V dropped 4 bases and J dropped 2 bases, with 11 bases sitting between them. In germline, CDR1 is SGHAT, CDR2 FQNNGV. CDR3 nucleotides: TGTGCCAGCAGCTATAGACAGCTGAACTATGGCTACACCTTC. It encodes CASSYRQLNYGYTF.

J is TRBJ1-1 and V is TRBV6-6; D remains ambiguous. Looked up from germline, CDR1 is MNHNY and CDR2 is SVGAGI (reference sequence). CDR3 length equals 12 residues. Trimming stripped 5 bases from V and 8 bases from J, with 12 bases between. DNA of the CDR3: TGTGCCAGCAGTCAATCCGGAGAGGAAGCTTTCTTT. As protein: CASSQSGEEAFF.

The rearrangement links TRBV7-9 to TRBJ1-4; 11 bases agree with TRBD1. The CDR3 spans 14 residues. CDR1 is SEHNR and CDR2 is FQNEAQ in the germline V gene (reference sequence). Germline trimming cut 4 bases from V and 7 bases from J; bases unmatched to any gene: 2. This chain's CDR3 is CASSSGQGGEKLFF. For the CDR3, the DNA is TGTGCCAGCAGCTCGGGACAGGGGGGTGAAAAACTGTTTTTT.

V usage is TRBV5-1 and J usage is TRBJ2-2, with a weak D call TRBD1 (6 bases). Germline CDR1 SGHRS, CDR2 YFSETQ. Trimming left V 4 bases short and J 7 bases short, with 14 bases between. The CDR3 sequence is 14 residues long. CDR3 residues: CASSPRSGVGELFF. The CDR3 DNA follows: TGCGCCAGCAGCCCAAGATCAGGGGTCGGGGAGCTGTTTTTT.

V and J are TRBV18 and TRBJ2-2, with 9 positions matching TRBD1. With V trimmed by 3 bases and J by 3 bases, 2 bases remained unmatched. This CDR3 has 15 residues. Germline CDR1 KGHSH, CDR2 LQKENI. In nucleotides, the CDR3 is TGTGCCAGCTCACCCCGACAGGGGGACACCGGGGAGCTGTTTTTT. Translated: CASSPRQGDTGELFF.

This rearrangement joins TRBV30 to TRBJ2-4, with 7 nucleotides matching TRBD2. The CDR3 spans 19 residues. Germline CDR1 GTSNPN, CDR2 SVGIG (reference sequence). Unmatched junction bases numbered 15, after V lost 0 bases and J lost 1 base. DNA of the CDR3: TGTGCCTGGAGTGTACTTACGGGAGGAGAGGCCCTGGCCAAAAACATTCAGTACTTC. Its protein is CAWSVLTGGEALAKNIQYF.

As regards this clone: One end of the junction does not line up with germline, which may come from a read error. The chain has TRBV9 and TRBJ1-3, with a tentative D call TRBD1 (5 bases). The germline V gene has CDR1 SGDLS and CDR2 YYNGEE. The CDR3 runs to 16 residues. In DNA form, the CDR3 reads TGTGCCAGCAGCACCAGACAGATATTCTCTGGAAACACCACATATTTT. Encoded protein: CASSTRQIFSGNTTYF.

This clone was counted a single time. This rearrangement joins TRBV29-1 to TRBJ2-1; D unclear. The CDR3 has 14 residues. CDR1 and CDR2 from the germline V gene are SQVTM and ANQGSEA. Trimming took 4 bases from V and 3 from J, leaving 13 bases between them. CDR3 residues: CSVAHPTYYNEQFF. CDR3 nucleotides: TGCAGCGTTGCACATCCGACCTACTACAATGAGCAGTTCTTC.

V gene TRBV6-6 combines with J gene TRBJ2-1; 7 positions agree with TRBD2. The length of the CDR3 is 13 residues. V lost 5 bases and J lost 5; bases outside the gene matches: 3. Germline CDR1 MNHNY, CDR2 SVGAGI (reference sequence). The chain's CDR3 is CASSSGTNNEQFF. For the CDR3, the DNA is TGTGCCAGCAGTAGCGGGACCAACAATGAGCAGTTCTTC.

The chain joins TRBV30 to TRBJ2-7; 8 positions agree with TRBD2. The V and J ends lost 3 bases and 3 bases, in that order; junction bases with no gene match: 7. This CDR3 has 14 residues. CDR1 and CDR2 from the germline V gene are GTSNPN and SVGIG (reference sequence). The CDR3 DNA follows: TGTGCCTGGAGCGCCCAGCGGGGGAACTACGAGCAGTACTTC. This gives the protein CAWSAQRGNYEQYF.

This clone was seen just once. The rearrangement joins TRBV28 to TRBJ1-2; 7 bases agree with TRBD1. From germline, CDR1 is MDHEN and CDR2 SYDVKM. V gave up 5 bases and J gave up 8 bases; unmatched junction bases: 8. CDR3 length: 13 amino acids. Here the CDR3 DNA reads TGTGCCAGCAGTAAAAACAGGGGCGGCGGCTACACCTTC. Translation gives CASSKNRGGGYTF.

The genes are TRBV11-3 and TRBJ2-1, with D possibly being TRBD2 (6 bases). V lost 1 base and J 5 bases, leaving 9 bases between the germline ends. This CDR3 is built from 14 residues. Germline V gene sequence: CDR1 SGHNT, CDR2 YENEEA. CDR3 residues: CASSLVGGNNEQFF. For the CDR3, the DNA is TGTGCCAGCAGCTTAGTTGGGGGGAACAATGAGCAGTTCTTC.

The chain couples TRBV11-2 to TRBJ1-2, with TRBD1 matching 7 bases. This CDR3 is 16 amino acids long. Germline CDR1 SGHAT, CDR2 FQNNGV. Trimming cost V 4 bases and J 8 bases; bases outside gene matches: 16. The CDR3 nucleotides are TGTGCCAGCAGCTCCCTCGGGACAGCGGTTACCCCAGGCTACACCTTC. Protein product: CASSSLGTAVTPGYTF.

The chain has TRBV10-3 and TRBJ2-1; 8 positions agree with TRBD2. There are 14 residues in the CDR3. Germline V gene data show CDR1 as ENHRY and CDR2 as SYGVKD. Trimming removed 11 bases from V and 2 bases from J; junction bases left unmatched: 8. CDR3 nucleotides: TGTGCCGCCAAAGCGGGAGTCACCTACAATGAGCAGTTCTTC. This sequence encodes CAAKAGVTYNEQFF.

This clone has a single count. This chain links TRBV11-3 with TRBJ1-1, with a weak D call TRBD1 (6 bases). V was shortened by 0 bases and J by 7 bases, with 12 bases between the two germline ends. This CDR3 is built from 14 residues. In germline, CDR1 is SGHNT, CDR2 YENEEA. CDR3 DNA sequence: TGTGCCAGCAGCTTAGAGGGGGGCAGAGGTGAAGCTTTCTTT. Translating it yields CASSLEGGRGEAFF. Looking up the rest from reference TRBV11-3 and TRBJ1-1 gives the full variable domain: EAGVVQSPRYKIIEKKQPVAFWCNPISGHNTLYWYLQNLGQGPELLIRYENEEAVDDSQLPKDRFSAERLKGVDSTLKIQPAELGDSAVYLCASSLEGGRGEAFFGQGTRLTVV.

As regards this clone: The same CDR3 arises from other DNA sequences in this sample as well. This chain uses TRBV10-3 with TRBJ1-2; 8 bases are shared with TRBD1. V dropped 4 bases and J dropped 4; count of bases not matched to a gene: 2. The germline gives CDR1 ENHRY, CDR2 SYGVKD. This CDR3 contains 13 residues. In nucleotides, the CDR3 is TGTGCCATCAGTGCAACAGGGGGCTATGGCTACACCTTC. It is translated as CAISATGGYGYTF.